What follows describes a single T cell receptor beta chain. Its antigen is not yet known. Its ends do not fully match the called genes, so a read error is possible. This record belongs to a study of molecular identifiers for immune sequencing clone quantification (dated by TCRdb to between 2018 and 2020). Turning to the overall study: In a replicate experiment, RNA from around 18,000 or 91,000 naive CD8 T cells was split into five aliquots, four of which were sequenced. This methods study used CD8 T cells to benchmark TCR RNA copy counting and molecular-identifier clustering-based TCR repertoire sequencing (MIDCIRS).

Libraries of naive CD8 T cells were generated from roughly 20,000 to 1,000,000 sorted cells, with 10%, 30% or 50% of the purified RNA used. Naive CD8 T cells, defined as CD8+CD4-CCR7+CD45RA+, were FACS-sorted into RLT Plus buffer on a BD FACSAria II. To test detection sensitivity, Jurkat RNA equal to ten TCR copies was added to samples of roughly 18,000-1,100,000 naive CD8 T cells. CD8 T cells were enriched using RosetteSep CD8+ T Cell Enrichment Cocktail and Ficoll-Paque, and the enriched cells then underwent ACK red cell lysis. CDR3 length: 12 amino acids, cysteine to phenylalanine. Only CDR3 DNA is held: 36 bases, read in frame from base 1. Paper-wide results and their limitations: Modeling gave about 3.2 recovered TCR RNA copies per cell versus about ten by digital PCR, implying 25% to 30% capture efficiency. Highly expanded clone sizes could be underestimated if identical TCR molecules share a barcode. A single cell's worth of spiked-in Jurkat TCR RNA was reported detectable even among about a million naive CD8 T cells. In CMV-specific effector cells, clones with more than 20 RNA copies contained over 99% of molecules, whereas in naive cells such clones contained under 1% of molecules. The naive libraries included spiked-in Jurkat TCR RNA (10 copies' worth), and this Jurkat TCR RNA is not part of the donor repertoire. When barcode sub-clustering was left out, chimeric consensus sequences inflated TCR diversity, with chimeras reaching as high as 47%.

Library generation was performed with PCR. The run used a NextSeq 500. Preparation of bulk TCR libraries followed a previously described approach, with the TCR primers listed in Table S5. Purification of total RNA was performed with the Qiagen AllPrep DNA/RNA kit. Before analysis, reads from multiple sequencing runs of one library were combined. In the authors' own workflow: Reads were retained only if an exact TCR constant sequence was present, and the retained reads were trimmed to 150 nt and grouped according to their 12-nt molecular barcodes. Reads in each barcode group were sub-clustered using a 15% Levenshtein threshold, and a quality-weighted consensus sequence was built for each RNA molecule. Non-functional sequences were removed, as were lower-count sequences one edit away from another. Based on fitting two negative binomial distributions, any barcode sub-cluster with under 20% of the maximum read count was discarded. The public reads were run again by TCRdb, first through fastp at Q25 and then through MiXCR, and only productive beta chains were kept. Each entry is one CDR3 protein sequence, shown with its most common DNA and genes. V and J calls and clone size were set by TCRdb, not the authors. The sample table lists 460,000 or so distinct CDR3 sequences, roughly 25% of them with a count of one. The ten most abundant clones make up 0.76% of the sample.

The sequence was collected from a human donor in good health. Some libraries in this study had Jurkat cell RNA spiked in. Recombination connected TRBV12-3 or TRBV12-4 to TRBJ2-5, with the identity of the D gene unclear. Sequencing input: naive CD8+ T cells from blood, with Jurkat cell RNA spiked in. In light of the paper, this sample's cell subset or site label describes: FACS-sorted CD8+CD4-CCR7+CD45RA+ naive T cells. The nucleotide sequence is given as TGTGCCAGCAGTCCACGGGTGGAGACCCAGCACTTC. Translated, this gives CASSPRVETQHF.